A selection of T cell receptor beta chains follows, all from one sample in a study of blood T cell repertoires in COVID-19. TCRdb's copy holds only in-frame clones and misses some; the assay was immunoSEQ multiplex PCR. The data contain 130,000 or so clones, about 83% of them singletons. Source material: peripheral blood. Source of these receptors: a human donor in a cohort sampled during active COVID-19. Each CDR3 is given with its conserved first and last residue. A D gene is named only where the DNA matches it firmly. A clone size is listed for some rows: how often the clone was seen (once, few, many), or a class if it is expanded.

v_call	d_call	j_call	clone_size	cdr3_nt	cdr3_aa
TRBV20-1	TRBD2	TRBJ2-3	.	TGCAGTGCAACCGGGACTAGCGGGCAGTATTTT	CSATGTSGQYF
TRBV19	.	TRBJ1-4	.	TGTGCCAGTAGTCTACGCCCGGGACATCCTACAACTAATGAAAAACTGTTTTTT	CASSLRPGHPTTNEKLFF
TRBV5-1	TRBD2	TRBJ2-1	.	TGCGCCAGCAGCTTGGATGCGGGAGCTCGGTGGGGTGAGCAGTTCTTC	CASSLDAGARWGEQFF
TRBV19	TRBD1	TRBJ2-5	.	TGTGCCAGTAGACCGACAGGGCAAGAGACCCAGTACTTC	CASRPTGQETQYF
TRBV28	TRBD1	TRBJ1-2	.	TGTGCCAGCAGTTCACAGGGGGCGCTGAGCACCTTC	CASSSQGALSTF
TRBV27	.	TRBJ2-1	.	TGTGCCAGCAGTTTCAGGTCCGGAGGGAGATTCCCCAATGAGCAGTTCTTC	CASSFRSGGRFPNEQFF
TRBV12-3/TRBV12-4	.	TRBJ1-6	.	TGTGCCAGCAGTTTAGGGTTTTTAGCACCCCTCCACTTT	CASSLGFLAPLHF
TRBV19	TRBD1	TRBJ1-1	.	TGTGCCAGTAGAACCTCCCGGACAGGGGTAATGGCTGAAGCTTTCTTT	CASRTSRTGVMAEAFF
TRBV27	TRBD1	TRBJ1-2	.	TGTGCCAGCAGGCAACAGGGGGCGACGTATGGCTACACCTTC	CASRQQGATYGYTF
TRBV7-9	.	TRBJ2-1	.	TGTGCCAGCAGCTTACGTCCCGGGACTGGCAACAATGAGCAGTTCTTC	CASSLRPGTGNNEQFF
TRBV28	TRBD2	TRBJ2-7	.	TGTGCCAGCCGACTAGCGGGAGTGTATGAGCAGTACTTC	CASRLAGVYEQYF
TRBV9	.	TRBJ2-3	.	TGTGCCAGCAGCGTAGAAGCGGTACAAGATACGCAGTATTTT	CASSVEAVQDTQYF
TRBV5-5	TRBD1	TRBJ1-2	few	TGTGCCAGCAGCTCAAACTCTGGGACAGGGGCCCGCTATGGCTACACCTTC	CASSSNSGTGARYGYTF
TRBV28	.	TRBJ2-3	.	TGTGCCAGCAGTTTATCGCAGGGTTACGTTACGCAGTATTTT	CASSLSQGYVTQYF
TRBV7-2	.	TRBJ2-3	once	TGTGCCAGCAGCTTACACGCGGCGGATACGCAGTATTTT	CASSLHAADTQYF
TRBV5-1	TRBD1	TRBJ2-7	.	TGCGCCAGCAGCCCGAGGACAGGGGCCTACGAGCAGTACTTC	CASSPRTGAYEQYF
TRBV18	TRBD1	TRBJ2-3	.	TGTGCCAGCTCACCCGCGACAGGGACCACAGATACGCAGTATTTT	CASSPATGTTDTQYF
TRBV20-1	TRBD2	TRBJ2-7	.	TGCAGTGCTAGTGACGGGAGGTCTGAAGAGCAGTACTTC	CSASDGRSEEQYF
TRBV7-9	TRBD1	TRBJ2-7	few	TGTGCCAGCAGCCCCCCATCCGGGACAGATCCCTACGAGCAGTACTTC	CASSPPSGTDPYEQYF
TRBV21-1	.	TRBJ2-2	.	TGTGCCAGCAGCAAAGAAATATCGGTGCGGGGAAACACCGGGGAGCTGTTTTTT	CASSKEISVRGNTGELFF
TRBV24-1	TRBD1	TRBJ2-2	.	TGTGCCACCAGTGATTTCTTAGAATCGGGACAGGGCAACCGGGGAGCTGTTTTT	CATSDFLESGQGNRGAVF
TRBV7-8	TRBD2	TRBJ2-1	once	TGTGCCAGCAGCTCGAGCCGACTAGCGGGAGGGCAGGACAATGAGCAGTTCTTC	CASSSSRLAGGQDNEQFF
TRBV7-9	TRBD2	TRBJ2-3	.	TGTGCCAGCACCCACCCGGGCACCACTCTAGCGGGAGGGCGGTGGACAGATACGCAGTATTTT	CASTHPGTTLAGGRWTDTQYF
TRBV7-2	TRBD2	TRBJ2-1	.	TGTGCCAGCAGCCTCACTAGCGGGAGGTTGGGCAGTGAGCAGTTCTTC	CASSLTSGRLGSEQFF
TRBV6-5	.	TRBJ2-5	.	TGTGCCAGCAGGCCAGGGACCCAGTACTTC	CASRPGTQYF
TRBV9	.	TRBJ2-6	once	TGTGCCAGCAGCCCCAGCGCGGCTAAAGCTGGGGCCAACGTCCTGACTTTC	CASSPSAAKAGANVLTF